The clone carrying this T cell receptor (beta chain) occurred once. Its antigen remains unidentified. This sample is part of a study of T-cell memory formation after mild COVID-19. Study outcomes and limitations: Contracting clones localized mainly to CM and EM when CD4+ and mainly to EMRA when CD8+.

V lost 2 bases, J lost 1 base, and 4 bases stayed unmatched. The CDR3 has 16 residues. CDR1 is MNHEY, CDR2 SVGEGT, per germline. TCRdb re-called the 5' RACE reads through MiXCR, storing one row per CDR3 protein. There are around 440,000 distinct CDR3 sequences in the sample; over 15% occur only once, and around 12% lies in the top ten. The rearrangement joins TRBV6-2 or TRBV6-3 to TRBJ2-3; 9 positions agree with TRBD2. This TCR was recovered from an adult woman who had mild COVID-19 (a few samples of this study predate the infection). Cell type and time point are not known. Input material: PBMCs or a T cell subset sorted from them (not recorded which). The CDR3, as DNA: TGTGCCAGCAGTTACCCATGGACTAGCGGCACAGATACGCAGTATTTT. This sequence encodes CASSYPWTSGTDTQYF.